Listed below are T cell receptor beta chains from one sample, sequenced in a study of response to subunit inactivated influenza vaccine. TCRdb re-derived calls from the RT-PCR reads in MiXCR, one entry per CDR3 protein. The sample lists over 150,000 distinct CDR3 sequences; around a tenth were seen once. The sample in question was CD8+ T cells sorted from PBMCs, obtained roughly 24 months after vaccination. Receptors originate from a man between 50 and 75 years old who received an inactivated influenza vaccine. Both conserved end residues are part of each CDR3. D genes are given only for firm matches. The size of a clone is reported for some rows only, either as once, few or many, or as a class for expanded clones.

DNA: TGTGCCAGCAGTTTAGCGGGAGGCCCCGGTGAGCAGTTCTTC; CDR3: CASSLAGGPGEQFF; size: -; D: TRBD2; V: TRBV27; J: TRBJ2-1
DNA: TGCGCCAGCAGCCAAGGTACCGCTGGGACAGCCTACGAGCAGTACTTC; CDR3: CASSQGTAGTAYEQYF; size: -; D: TRBD1; V: TRBV4-3; J: TRBJ2-7
DNA: TGCGCCAGCAGCCAAGCATCAGGGCCGCGGGAGACCCAGTACTTC; CDR3: CASSQASGPRETQYF; size: -; D: -; V: TRBV4-1; J: TRBJ2-5
DNA: TGTGCCATCAGTGAGTCGGCAGGGGGCTCGGAGACCCAGTACTTC; CDR3: CAISESAGGSETQYF; size: many; D: TRBD1; V: TRBV10-3; J: TRBJ2-5
DNA: TGCAGTGCTAGAGATGGCCAGGGGCCGCCTTGGCAGTACTTC; CDR3: CSARDGQGPPWQYF; size: -; D: -; V: TRBV20-1; J: TRBJ2-7
DNA: TGCAGCGTTGAAAGCATGAACTATGGCTACACCTTC; CDR3: CSVESMNYGYTF; size: few; D: -; V: TRBV29-1; J: TRBJ1-2
DNA: TGTGCCAGCAGCGTAGGGAAGGGCCCCATGGGAGGCTACACCTTC; CDR3: CASSVGKGPMGGYTF; size: many; D: -; V: TRBV9; J: TRBJ1-2
DNA: TGTGCCAGCAGTTTAGAGGCCTCCTCCTACAATGAGCAGTTCTTC; CDR3: CASSLEASSYNEQFF; size: many; D: -; V: TRBV12-3/TRBV12-4; J: TRBJ2-1
DNA: TGTGCCAGCAGTGCGGTCTACGAGCAGTACTTC; CDR3: CASSAVYEQYF; size: many; D: -; V: TRBV28; J: TRBJ2-7
DNA: TGCGCCAGCAGCCAAGACACAGGGGACACTGAAGCTTTCTTT; CDR3: CASSQDTGDTEAFF; size: -; D: TRBD1; V: TRBV4-3; J: TRBJ1-1
DNA: TGTGCCAGCAGTCCGACCCTCCCTAGTTGGCACGGTCGTGAAAAACTGTTTTTT; CDR3: CASSPTLPSWHGREKLFF; size: few; D: -; V: TRBV28; J: TRBJ1-4
DNA: TGTGCCAGCAGTGAATGGGAGATTCTTAGCAATCAGCCCCAGCATTTT; CDR3: CASSEWEILSNQPQHF; size: few; D: -; V: TRBV6-1; J: TRBJ1-5
DNA: TGTGCCAGCAGTGAGTTTGGGGAACCAAACTACAATGAGCAGTTCTTC; CDR3: CASSEFGEPNYNEQFF; size: -; D: -; V: TRBV25-1; J: TRBJ2-1
DNA: TGTGCCAGCTCGCTCCCGGGGGGGACGGGCGACGAGCAGTACTTC; CDR3: CASSLPGGTGDEQYF; size: -; D: TRBD2; V: TRBV18; J: TRBJ2-7
DNA: TGCTGCGTGACCGGGACTAGCGGTGAGCAGTACTTC; CDR3: CCVTGTSGEQYF; size: few; D: TRBD2; V: TRBV29-1; J: TRBJ2-7
DNA: TGCGCCCAGCAGTTGGGGGAGACCCAGTACTTC; CDR3: CAQQLGETQYF; size: many; D: -; V: TRBV5-1; J: TRBJ2-5
DNA: TGTGCCAGCAGTTACTACAGGGGGGCAGAGACCCAGTACTTC; CDR3: CASSYYRGAETQYF; size: -; D: TRBD1; V: TRBV6-5; J: TRBJ2-5
DNA: TGCGCCAGCAGCCAAGATTGGGGCAGCCCGAACTACGAGCAGTACTTC; CDR3: CASSQDWGSPNYEQYF; size: few; D: -; V: TRBV4-3; J: TRBJ2-7
DNA: TGTGCCAGCGGCCCAGGGTCGCCTTTCAATGAAAAACTGTTTTTT; CDR3: CASGPGSPFNEKLFF; size: -; D: -; V: TRBV27; J: TRBJ1-4
DNA: TGCGCCAGCAGCCAAGAGATTACAGGGGCCTACGAGCAGTACTTC; CDR3: CASSQEITGAYEQYF; size: -; D: TRBD1; V: TRBV4-3; J: TRBJ2-7
DNA: TGTGCCAGCAGCTGGGACAGGGTCTACTACGAGCAGTACTTC; CDR3: CASSWDRVYYEQYF; size: few; D: TRBD1; V: TRBV7-2; J: TRBJ2-7
DNA: TGTGCCAGCAGCCAACGGACTAGCGGGAGCAGAAATGAGCAGTTCTTC; CDR3: CASSQRTSGSRNEQFF; size: few; D: TRBD2; V: TRBV4-2; J: TRBJ2-1
DNA: TGCAGCGTCCGGACCGAGAGCTCTGGGGCCAACGTCCTGACTTTC; CDR3: CSVRTESSGANVLTF; size: few; D: -; V: TRBV29-1; J: TRBJ2-6
DNA: TGTGCCTGGGCCAGACAGGGACCAGATACGCAGTATTTT; CDR3: CAWARQGPDTQYF; size: -; D: TRBD1; V: TRBV30; J: TRBJ2-3
DNA: TGTGCCAGCAGCCGTGGGACAGGCGGTCTCTACGAGCAGTACTTC; CDR3: CASSRGTGGLYEQYF; size: many; D: TRBD1; V: TRBV7-2; J: TRBJ2-7
DNA: TGTGCCAGCAGAGCCGGGACTAGCGGGAGAGCCTACGAGCAGTACTTC; CDR3: CASRAGTSGRAYEQYF; size: -; D: TRBD2; V: TRBV2; J: TRBJ2-7
DNA: TGTGCCAGCAGCTGGGACGGTGGTATGGCTGAAGCTTTCTTT; CDR3: CASSWDGGMAEAFF; size: few; D: -; V: TRBV12-3/TRBV12-4; J: TRBJ1-1
DNA: TGTGCCAGCAGCTTCCCTAGAGAAGGGACCGGGGAGCTGTTTTTT; CDR3: CASSFPREGTGELFF; size: -; D: -; V: TRBV3-1; J: TRBJ2-2
DNA: TGTGCCAGCAGTCACCGGGACAGGGGAGAGACCCAGTACTTC; CDR3: CASSHRDRGETQYF; size: few; D: TRBD1; V: TRBV6-5; J: TRBJ2-5
DNA: TGTGCCAGCAGTTTGATCACTTACGGAGCCATCTACGAGCAGTACTTC; CDR3: CASSLITYGAIYEQYF; size: -; D: -; V: TRBV27; J: TRBJ2-7
DNA: TGTGCCAGCAGCTCAGAACAGGGTTTTGCCGAGCAGTACTTC; CDR3: CASSSEQGFAEQYF; size: many; D: -; V: TRBV11-2; J: TRBJ2-7
DNA: TGTGCCAGCAGCCAAGGCCTTCACCTAGGGCACTACGAGCAGTACTTC; CDR3: CASSQGLHLGHYEQYF; size: many; D: -; V: TRBV4-2; J: TRBJ2-7
DNA: TGTGCCTGGACCTTTGCTAGCGGGGTGTCCTACGAGCAGTACTTC; CDR3: CAWTFASGVSYEQYF; size: -; D: TRBD2; V: TRBV30; J: TRBJ2-7
DNA: TGTGCCAGCAGTTTATCCTACACCGCTAACTATGGCTACACCTTC; CDR3: CASSLSYTANYGYTF; size: -; D: -; V: TRBV27; J: TRBJ1-2
DNA: TGCAGCGTTGGCGCAGCAGGGAGCGACGAGCAGTACTTC; CDR3: CSVGAAGSDEQYF; size: few; D: -; V: TRBV29-1; J: TRBJ2-7
DNA: TGTGCCAGCAGCTTGGGGGGCCAAGAGACCCAGTACTTC; CDR3: CASSLGGQETQYF; size: many; D: -; V: TRBV5-6; J: TRBJ2-5
DNA: TGTGCCACCAGCCCAGAGCGGGAGAGCACAGATACGCAGTATTTT; CDR3: CATSPERESTDTQYF; size: few; D: TRBD2; V: TRBV15; J: TRBJ2-3
DNA: TGTGCCAGCAATAGTCTAGAGACCCAGTACTTC; CDR3: CASNSLETQYF; size: -; D: -; V: TRBV7-9; J: TRBJ2-5
DNA: TGTGCCAGCAGCGTAGGATACACCTCCGTCTACGAGCAGTACTTC; CDR3: CASSVGYTSVYEQYF; size: few; D: -; V: TRBV9; J: TRBJ2-7
DNA: TGTGCCAGCAGCGTACCCGCGGTAGAGCTTTCCAATGAGCAGTTCTTC; CDR3: CASSVPAVELSNEQFF; size: few; D: -; V: TRBV7-9; J: TRBJ2-1
DNA: TGTGCCAGCAGTTTACAGAACCCTAGCAATCAGCCCCAGCATTTT; CDR3: CASSLQNPSNQPQHF; size: few; D: -; V: TRBV27; J: TRBJ1-5
DNA: TGCAGCGTTGAAGGTCCCGACAGGGACGGGATCTATGGCTACACCTTC; CDR3: CSVEGPDRDGIYGYTF; size: many; D: TRBD1; V: TRBV29-1; J: TRBJ1-2
DNA: TGTGCCAGTAGTATAGCCTTTACAGCCTACGAGCAGTACTTC; CDR3: CASSIAFTAYEQYF; size: few; D: -; V: TRBV19; J: TRBJ2-7
DNA: TGTGCCAGCAGCTCAACACTAGCGGGAGTTCGTTACGAGCAGTACTTC; CDR3: CASSSTLAGVRYEQYF; size: few; D: TRBD2; V: TRBV5-6; J: TRBJ2-7
DNA: TGCGCCAGCAGCTTGGACAGCTTTGGGACAGATACGCAGTATTTT; CDR3: CASSLDSFGTDTQYF; size: few; D: -; V: TRBV5-1; J: TRBJ2-3
DNA: TGCGCCAGCAGCCCGCTTACAGGGGGCGCCTATGGCTACACCTTC; CDR3: CASSPLTGGAYGYTF; size: few; D: TRBD1; V: TRBV4-1; J: TRBJ1-2
DNA: TGTGCCAGCAGTTTCAGGAGGGGCGTAGATACGCAGTATTTT; CDR3: CASSFRRGVDTQYF; size: few; D: -; V: TRBV28; J: TRBJ2-3
DNA: TGTGCCAGCAGTTTTACTCCGTCTGAGCAGTACTTC; CDR3: CASSFTPSEQYF; size: many; D: -; V: TRBV28; J: TRBJ2-7
DNA: TGCGCCAGCAGCGTTACCGGGCGGGGCTACACCTTC; CDR3: CASSVTGRGYTF; size: many; D: -; V: TRBV5-1; J: TRBJ1-2
DNA: TGTGCCAGCAGTTACCAGACAGCGTACGAGCAGTACTTC; CDR3: CASSYQTAYEQYF; size: many; D: -; V: TRBV6-5; J: TRBJ2-7
DNA: TGTGCCAGCAGCTTAGCCCTCCAGGCGGGCACTGAAGCTTTCTTT; CDR3: CASSLALQAGTEAFF; size: few; D: -; V: TRBV11-2; J: TRBJ1-1
DNA: TGTGCCAGCAGTTTAAGGCAGGGGTGGCAGTTCTTC; CDR3: CASSLRQGWQFF; size: many; D: -; V: TRBV12-3/TRBV12-4; J: TRBJ2-1
DNA: TGCGCCAGCAGCTTGGAACGGGCACGCACAGATACGCAGTATTTT; CDR3: CASSLERARTDTQYF; size: few; D: -; V: TRBV5-1; J: TRBJ2-3
DNA: TGTGCCAGCAGTTACTCCTTCATGAACGAGCAGTACTTC; CDR3: CASSYSFMNEQYF; size: few; D: -; V: TRBV6-2/TRBV6-3; J: TRBJ2-7